These 3 T cell receptor beta chains were all obtained from the same sample, sequenced in a study of T-cell reconstitution after alpha-beta-depleted transplantation in children. As it was prepared, the TCRbeta library received unique molecular identifiers. TCRdb reprocessed the PCR reads via MiXCR and lists one record per CDR3 protein. The data contain around 140,000 distinct CDR3 sequences, more than 8% of them singletons. The material was PBMCs, mostly from graft donor cells, obtained 180 days after TCRalphabeta/CD19-depleted stem cell transplant. These receptors were obtained from a female patient aged 2-15 years who had a stem cell transplant for congenital amegakaryocytic thrombocytopenia, so the T cells may come from the graft donor.

The V call is TRBV7-8, the J call TRBJ1-6; TRBD1 aligns across 7 bases. Per germline, CDR1 SGHVS and CDR2 FQNEAQ. The V and J ends lost 5 bases and 9 bases, in that order; junction bases with no gene match: 13. CDR3 size: 16 residues. The CDR3 reads CASSAHRGWKFSPLHF. CDR3 coding DNA: TGTGCCAGCAGCGCCCACAGGGGCTGGAAGTTTTCACCCCTCCACTTT.

This clonotype was picked up many times. The rearrangement links TRBV27 to TRBJ2-3; 11 bases agree with TRBD2. The V gene's germline CDR1 is MNHEY and CDR2 SMNVEV (reference sequence). With V trimmed by 4 bases and J by 1 base, 4 bases remained unmatched. The CDR3 extends over 16 amino acids. The CDR3 reads CASSSLAGGGTDTQYF. In nucleotides, the CDR3 is TGTGCCAGCAGTTCCCTAGCGGGAGGCGGCACAGATACGCAGTATTTT.

This clonotype was counted at least ten times. The rearrangement links TRBV15 to TRBJ2-3; D is unclear. CDR1 and CDR2 (germline): LNHNV, YYDKDF (reference sequence). Trimming shortened V by 4 bases and J by 1 base, and 12 bases separated the two germline ends. The CDR3 contains 15 residues. The chain's CDR3 is CATSTYELGTDTQYF. CDR3 bases: TGTGCCACCAGCACTTACGAGCTAGGCACAGATACGCAGTATTTT.